These 7 T cell receptor beta chains originate from one sample sequenced in a study of radiation and T cells in renal cell carcinoma. Time point noted: baseline pretreatment blood. The treatment here: 15 Gy SBRT to primary tumor, nephrectomy 4 weeks later. TCRdb keeps only in-frame clones here, not all; method: immunoSEQ multiplex PCR. The sample has about 95,000 clones, approximately 86% seen once; the top ten hold around 7.9%. This specimen was blood, taken from a patient whose treatment included radiotherapy and nephrectomy. The receptor source for this set is a man between 45 and 60 years old with renal cell carcinoma.

The CDR3 reads CASSLGTGGNGYTF. Here the CDR3 DNA reads TGCGCCAGCAGCTTGGGGACAGGGGGCAACGGCTACACCTTC. V is TRBV5-1 and J is TRBJ1-2, with TRBD1 matching 11 bases. V dropped 0 bases and J dropped 8; count of bases not matched to a gene: 3. The CDR3 extends over 14 amino acids. Germline V gene lookup returns CDR1 SGHRS and CDR2 YFSETQ.

The V and J genes are TRBV18 and TRBJ2-2; 11 bases match TRBD2. CDR1 is KGHSH, CDR2 LQKENI, per germline. The CDR3 spans 17 residues. The V and J ends lost 0 bases and 6 bases, in that order; junction bases with no gene match: 6. The CDR3 spells CASSPPILAGDAGELFF. The CDR3 DNA is TGTGCCAGCTCACCACCAATACTAGCGGGAGATGCCGGGGAGCTGTTTTTT.

The chain has TRBV7-8 and TRBJ1-2; possible D gene TRBD1, 5 bases. This CDR3 region has 14 residues. CDR1 SGHVS and CDR2 FQNEAQ come from the germline V gene. The V end was cut by 5 bases, the J end by 4 bases, with 14 bases between. CDR3 sequence (DNA): TGTGCCAGCAGCCCCGGCCAGGGCCCCTATGGCTACACCTTC. This sequence encodes CASSPGQGPYGYTF.

The chain links TRBV5-5 to TRBJ1-1; TRBD1 agrees at 7 bases. Losses at the gene ends were 4 bases for V and 2 bases for J; bases not matched to a gene: 11. Germline CDR1 SGHKS, CDR2 YYEKEE (reference sequence). The CDR3 sequence is 16 residues long. CDR3 sequence (DNA): TGTGCCAGCAGCGCAAGAGAGGGGGCTAAAAACACTGAAGCTTTCTTT. It translates to CASSAREGAKNTEAFF. Variable domain in full (rest from reference TRBV5-5 and TRBJ1-1): DAGVTQSPTHLIKTRGQQVTLRCSPISGHKSVSWYQQVLGQGPQFIFQYYEKEERGRGNFPDRFSARQFPNYSSELNVNALLLGDSALYLCASSAREGAKNTEAFFGQGTRLTVV.

This chain connects TRBV9 to TRBJ1-2, with 7 bases matching TRBD1. V lost 3 bases to trimming and J lost 5 bases; unmatched junction nucleotides: 7. Looked up from germline, CDR1 is SGDLS and CDR2 is YYNGEE. The CDR3 loop spans 14 amino acids. The chain's CDR3 is CASSAPGTAYGYTF. DNA for the CDR3: TGTGCCAGCAGCGCCCCCGGGACAGCTTATGGCTACACCTTC.

The chain uses TRBV7-3 and TRBJ2-3, with D unclear. Germline CDR1 SGHTA, CDR2 FQGTGA. This CDR3 region has 14 residues. V lost 4 bases and J lost 2, with 10 bases in between. The CDR3 spells CASSSLGSTDTQYF. The CDR3 bases are TGTGCCAGCAGCTCTTTGGGCTCCACAGATACGCAGTATTTT.

The chain links TRBV6-4 to TRBJ2-7; TRBD2 agrees at 7 bases. CDR3 length: 14 residues. The germline V gene encodes CDR1 MRHNA and CDR2 SNTAGT. With 5 bases clipped from V and 0 bases from J, the junction kept 4 bases outside the gene matches. CDR3 residues: CASSQSGVSYEQYF. The DNA of the CDR3 is TGTGCCAGCAGTCAGAGCGGGGTCTCCTACGAGCAGTACTTC.